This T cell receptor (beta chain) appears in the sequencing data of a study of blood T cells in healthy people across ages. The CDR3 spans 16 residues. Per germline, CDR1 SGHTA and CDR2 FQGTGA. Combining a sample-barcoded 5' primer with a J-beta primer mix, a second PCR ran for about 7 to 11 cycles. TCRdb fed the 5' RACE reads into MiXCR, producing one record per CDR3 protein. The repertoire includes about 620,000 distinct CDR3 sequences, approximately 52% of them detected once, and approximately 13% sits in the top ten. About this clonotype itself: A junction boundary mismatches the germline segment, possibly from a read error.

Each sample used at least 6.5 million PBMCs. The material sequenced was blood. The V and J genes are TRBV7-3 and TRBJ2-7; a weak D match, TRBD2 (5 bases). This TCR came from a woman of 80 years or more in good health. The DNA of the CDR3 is TGTGCCAGCGGCTTTAGATCTGCTCCACGGTGGACTGAGCAGTACTTC. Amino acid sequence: CASGFRSAPRWTEQYF.